One sample yielded the 7 T cell receptor beta chains listed below, sequenced in a study of T cell responses to AZD1222 COVID-19 vaccine. The assay was immunoSEQ multiplex PCR, and TCRdb's table has in-frame clones only and misses some. The sample lists 100,000 or so clones, around 87% occurring once. Sequences were derived from peripheral blood, sampled on day 0 of MenACWY control vaccination. The receptors derive from an adult in good health.

The J gene is TRBJ2-3, the V gene TRBV27; D could derive from TRBD1 or TRBD2 (5 bases each). Germline V lookup: CDR1 MNHEY, CDR2 SMNVEV (reference sequence). V lost 5 bases, J lost 4 bases, and 13 bases lay in between. This CDR3 has 14 amino acids. CDR3 in amino acids: CASSTRGAADTQYF. The DNA for the CDR3 is TGTGCCAGCAGTACCCGAGGGGCGGCAGATACGCAGTATTTT.

This clone was observed a single time. The chain uses TRBV19 and TRBJ1-5; tentatively, D is TRBD1 (6 bases). The CDR3 contains 14 residues. Trimming left V 4 bases short and J 4 bases short, with 11 bases between. Germline V gene sequence: CDR1 LNHDA, CDR2 SQIVND (reference sequence). In DNA form, the CDR3 reads TGTGCCAGTAGTACGGACAGCCAGAATCAGCCCCAGCATTTT. This translates into CASSTDSQNQPQHF. Full variable domain (outside the CDR3, taken from reference TRBV19 and TRBJ1-5): DGGITQSPKYLFRKEGQNVTLSCEQNLNHDAMYWYRQDPGQGLRLIYYSQIVNDFQKGDIAEGYSVSREKKESFPLTVTSAQKNPTAFYLCASSTDSQNQPQHFGDGTRLSIL.

The chain couples TRBV3-1 (or the pseudogene TRBV3-2) to TRBJ1-1; D possibly corresponds to TRBD1 (6 bases). The germline V and J ends were trimmed by 2 bases and 5 bases, with 12 bases remaining between them. Germline V gene sequence: CDR1 LGHDT, CDR2 YNNKEL (reference sequence). The CDR3 is made up of 14 amino acids. CDR3 protein: CASSQRQDGTEAFF. For the CDR3, the DNA is TGTGCCAGCAGCCAACGACAGGACGGAACTGAAGCTTTCTTT.

This clone was recorded only once. The chain links TRBV5-1 to TRBJ2-2, with 7 positions matching TRBD1. This CDR3 spans 16 amino acids. V shed 0 bases and J 2 bases; nucleotides not matched to a gene: 4. Germline lookup yields CDR1 SGHRS and CDR2 YFSETQ. The CDR3 sequence is CASSLAGTANTGELFF. The CDR3 nucleotides are TGCGCCAGCAGCTTGGCCGGGACAGCAAACACCGGGGAGCTGTTTTTT.

Turning to this clone: The junction departs from germline at one end; a sequencing error may be responsible. Here the CDR3 reads CASSPRDRVEPSF. The CDR3 DNA sequence: TGCGCCAGCAGCCCCCGGGACAGGGTTGAACCTAGCTTC. The V call is TRBV5-1, the J call TRBJ1-2; the match to TRBD1 covers 9 bases. CDR1 and CDR2 from the germline V gene are SGHRS and YFSETQ. CDR3 length equals 13 residues.

The chain carries TRBV19 and TRBJ2-3; weak D call: TRBD1 (6 bases). V lost 1 base and J 5 bases, leaving 13 bases between the germline ends. The CDR3 contains 15 residues. The germline V gene encodes CDR1 LNHDA and CDR2 SQIVND (reference sequence). The CDR3 loop reads CASSIAVGAKDTQYF. The CDR3 coding sequence is TGTGCCAGTAGTATAGCCGTGGGGGCAAAAGATACGCAGTATTTT.

The chain has TRBV18 and TRBJ1-5, with a tentative D call TRBD1 (5 bases). With 5 bases removed from V and 4 bases from J, the gap between germline ends came to 15 bases. Germline CDR1 reads KGHSH; CDR2 reads LQKENI. The CDR3 runs to 15 residues. The CDR3: CASSSGDAGNQPQHF. CDR3 coding DNA: TGTGCCAGCTCATCTGGGGACGCGGGAAATCAGCCCCAGCATTTT.